The 21 T cell receptor beta chains in this list originate from one sample, sequenced in a study of early T cells in non-severe SARS-CoV-2 infection. Each CDR3 protein gets one entry after TCRdb re-called the 5' RACE reads with MiXCR. The table has 50,000 to 70,000 distinct CDR3 sequences, about 9.1% seen once. Sample: whole blood. These receptors originate from an adult who was a healthcare worker with PCR-confirmed SARS-CoV-2 infection or an uninfected control (not recorded which).

This clonotype was detected only a few times. The V and J genes are TRBV6-4 and TRBJ2-7; 7 nucleotides match TRBD2. Trimming cost V 2 bases and J 4 bases; bases outside gene matches: 5. Germline V gene lookup returns CDR1 MRHNA and CDR2 SNTAGT. This CDR3 region has 14 residues. The CDR3 nucleotides read TGTGCCAGCAGTGACGGGGGGGAGCGGTACGAGCAGTACTTC. Its translation: CASSDGGERYEQYF.

This clonotype came up many times. The chain combines TRBV5-1 with TRBJ2-5, with 8 bases matching TRBD2. The CDR3 length is 16 residues. Looked up from germline, CDR1 is SGHRS and CDR2 is YFSETQ. J lost 5 bases, V lost 2 bases, and 11 bases had no gene match. The CDR3 reads CASSFSGTSFDETQYF. Written as DNA, the CDR3 is TGCGCCAGCAGCTTCTCCGGGACTAGTTTTGACGAGACCCAGTACTTC.

This clonotype came up a few times. The rearrangement joins TRBV6-2 or TRBV6-3 to TRBJ1-5, with D possibly matching TRBD1 (6 bases). V dropped 6 bases and J dropped 5 bases, with 8 bases sitting between them. This CDR3 is 12 amino acids long. In germline, CDR1 is MNHEY, CDR2 SVGEGT. Written as DNA, the CDR3 is TGTGCCAGCAGCAACAGGGATCAGCCCCAGCATTTT. The encoded protein is CASSNRDQPQHF.

This clonotype was found many times. V gene TRBV12-3 or TRBV12-4 combines with J gene TRBJ2-1, with 16 bases identical to TRBD2. The CDR3 is made up of 18 amino acids. Trimming at V came to 5 bases and at J to 10 bases, leaving 14 bases not matched to a gene. The CDR3 bases are TGTGCCAGCAGTCTTGGGACTAGCGGGAGGGCCGGCCGAGACGAGCAGTTCTTC. This sequence encodes CASSLGTSGRAGRDEQFF.

The CDR3 DNA reads as TGTGCCAGTAGTATAGGGTTTGGCGGTGAAAAACTGTTTTTT. Translating it yields CASSIGFGGEKLFF. The rearrangement uses TRBV19 and TRBJ1-4; D ambiguous. V gave up 1 base and J gave up 7 bases, with 10 bases separating them. This CDR3 has 14 residues. Germline CDR1 and CDR2: LNHDA and SQIVND (reference sequence).

The chain joins TRBV4-2 to TRBJ2-7; D may be TRBD2 (6 bases). Trimming removed 4 bases from V and 5 bases from J, with 18 bases in between. In germline, CDR1 is LGHNA, CDR2 YNFKEQ. The length of the CDR3 is 15 residues. Here the CDR3 DNA reads TGTGCCAGCAGCCGAGATCTCGGGAGTATGAACGAGCAGTACTTC. Amino acid sequence: CASSRDLGSMNEQYF.

This clonotype was detected many times. This sequence joins TRBV30 and TRBJ1-6; D gene uncertain. V was cut by 4 bases and J by 8 bases, with 12 bases left in between. Germline V gene data show CDR1 as GTSNPN and CDR2 as SVGIG (reference sequence). This CDR3 has 13 amino acids. The CDR3 DNA reads TGTGCCTGGACCCCCGAGAAGGATTCACCCCTCCACTTT. Translated: CAWTPEKDSPLHF.

This clonotype was counted many times. V gene TRBV2 combines with J gene TRBJ1-1; D is ambiguous. CDR3 size: 11 residues. Trimming stripped 6 bases from V and 4 bases from J, with 6 bases between. Germline V gene data show CDR1 as SNHLY and CDR2 as FYNNEI. CDR3 in amino acids: CASRRPTEAFF. The CDR3 region has the DNA TGTGCCAGCAGGAGACCCACTGAAGCTTTCTTT.

The chain has TRBV19 and TRBJ1-5; weak D call: TRBD1 (5 bases). The CDR3 length is 16 residues. Germline CDR1 is LNHDA and CDR2 is SQIVND (reference sequence). V was trimmed by 2 bases and J by 3 bases, leaving 14 bases between them. This chain's CDR3 is CASSISRAGDNQPQHF. The CDR3 DNA follows: TGTGCCAGTAGTATAAGCAGGGCGGGCGACAATCAGCCCCAGCATTTT.

The chain is built from TRBV6-1 and TRBJ2-3; no clear D gene. This CDR3 has 14 amino acids. Germline V lookup: CDR1 MNHNS, CDR2 SASEGT. V was shortened by 1 base and J by 4 bases, with 9 bases between the two germline ends. As DNA, the CDR3 is TGTGCCAGCAGTGAAGGTAGCTACGCAGATACGCAGTATTTT. This translates into CASSEGSYADTQYF.

Ten or more counts support this clonotype. The rearrangement links TRBV7-2 to TRBJ2-1, with D possibly TRBD2 on 6 matching bases. Trimming left V 5 bases short and J 3 bases short, with 17 bases between. CDR1 is SGHTA, CDR2 FQGNSA, per germline. The CDR3 loop spans 16 amino acids. CDR3 bases: TGTGCCAGCAGCCTTCCGGGACTGGCGTTCTACAATGAGCAGTTCTTC. Protein sequence: CASSLPGLAFYNEQFF.

There are many counts of this clonotype. The genes are TRBV20-1 and TRBJ1-3; D ambiguous. Germline V gives CDR1 DFQATT, CDR2 SNEGSKA (reference sequence). The CDR3 sequence is 15 residues long. Trimming took off 3 bases at V and 0 bases at J, with 12 bases between the two ends. The CDR3 here is CSASRETPSGNTIYF. The CDR3 coding sequence is TGCAGTGCTAGTCGTGAGACACCCTCTGGAAACACCATATATTTT.

This clonotype showed up many times. This chain links TRBV6-2 or TRBV6-3 with TRBJ2-7; 13 nucleotides align to TRBD2. Germline CDR1 and CDR2: MNHEY and SVGEGT. CDR3 size: 15 residues. The trim removed 5 bases at V and 2 bases at J, leaving 3 bases unmatched. This chain's CDR3 is CASSQGLAGPYEQYF. The CDR3 region has the DNA TGTGCCAGCAGTCAGGGACTAGCGGGACCCTACGAGCAGTACTTC.

This clonotype has just a few counts. The rearrangement joins TRBV7-2 to TRBJ2-1, with D unresolved. Germline CDR1 and CDR2: SGHTA and FQGNSA. This CDR3 contains 15 residues. Trimming shortened V by 4 bases and J by 1 base, and 11 bases separated the two germline ends. The CDR3 nucleotides are TGTGCCAGCAGCTCTCAAGTGGGGTCCTACAATGAGCAGTTCTTC. Its translation: CASSSQVGSYNEQFF.

The table lists this clonotype with a few counts. One junction end disagrees with the germline gene, perhaps due to a read error. The chain has TRBV7-9 and TRBJ1-1; D is uncertain. In germline, CDR1 is SEHNR, CDR2 FQNEAQ (reference sequence). This CDR3 has 12 residues. The CDR3 DNA follows: TGTGCCAGCAGCTTACAACCAAAAGAAGTTTTCTTT. Translation gives CASSLQPKEVFF.

This clonotype was seen ten or more times. This chain connects TRBV6-1 to TRBJ1-5, with D uncertain. Germline assignment: CDR1 MNHNS and CDR2 SASEGT. The CDR3 has 15 amino acids. Trimming stripped 2 bases from V and 8 bases from J, with 16 bases between. The CDR3 DNA reads as TGTGCCAGCAGTGAACCGGGTCCGAGGAGGGAGCCCCAGCATTTT. The encoded protein is CASSEPGPRREPQHF.

This chain links TRBV5-1 with TRBJ2-3; the match to TRBD2 covers 11 bases. The CDR3 consists of 18 residues. The ends lost 1 base at V and 2 bases at J; junction bases unmatched: 9. CDR1 is SGHRS, CDR2 YFSETQ, per germline. CDR3: CASSLFALAGGYTDTQYF. The CDR3 coding sequence is TGCGCCAGCAGCTTGTTTGCGCTAGCGGGAGGATACACAGATACGCAGTATTTT.

The chain employs TRBV7-9 and TRBJ2-7, with no clear D. Germline CDR1 reads SEHNR; CDR2 reads FQNEAQ (reference sequence). The CDR3 loop spans 13 amino acids. V was trimmed by 1 base and J by 3 bases, leaving 7 bases between them. CDR3 protein: CASSLGSDYEQYF. CDR3 bases: TGTGCCAGCAGCTTAGGTTCGGACTACGAGCAGTACTTC. The whole variable domain, remainder taken from reference TRBV7-9 and TRBJ2-7, is DTGVSQNPRHKITKRGQNVTFRCDPISEHNRLYWYRQTLGQGPEFLTYFQNEAQLEKSRLLSDRFSAERPKGSFSTLEIQRTEQGDSAMYLCASSLGSDYEQYFGPGTRLTVT.

This clonotype was seen ten or more times. V is TRBV29-1 and J is TRBJ2-1; a possible D gene is TRBD1 (5 bases). CDR3 length: 13 residues. Trimming cost V 5 bases and J 10 bases, with 18 bases left between them. CDR1 SQVTM and CDR2 ANQGSEA come from the germline V gene. CDR3 region: CSVLGQGFVEQFF. The CDR3 bases are TGCAGCGTTTTGGGTCAGGGTTTTGTAGAGCAGTTCTTC.

This CDR3 reads CASSVDRDGYEQYF. The CDR3 region has the DNA TGTGCCAGCAGCGTGGACAGGGACGGGTACGAGCAGTACTTC. The chain has TRBV9 and TRBJ2-7; 8 bases line up with TRBD1. Germline V CDR1 and CDR2: SGDLS, YYNGEE. Trimming at V came to 2 bases and at J to 4 bases, leaving 5 bases not matched to a gene. This CDR3 region has 14 residues.

Concerning this clonotype: Possible read error: a much larger clone is one base away. This chain connects TRBV7-2 to TRBJ2-5; 10 bases are a match to TRBD2. The CDR3 spans 14 residues. Per the germline V gene, CDR1 is SGHTA and CDR2 is FQGNSA. CDR3 region: CVSSLLAGQETQYF. CDR3 DNA sequence: TGTGTCAGCAGCCTACTAGCGGGACAAGAGACCCAGTACTTC. The full variable domain, with the rest looked up from reference TRBV7-2 and TRBJ2-5, is GAGVSQSPSNKVTEKGKDVELRCDPISGHTALYWYRQSLGQGLEFLIYFQGNSAPDKSGLPSDRFSAERTGGSVSTLTIQRTQQEDSAVYLCVSSLLAGQETQYFGPGTRLLVL.